The 31 T cell receptor beta chains below were found in one sample sequenced in a study of long-term antiretroviral therapy in people with HIV. An immunoSEQ assay, version v3.0, was performed at survey level. Produced via immunoSEQ multiplex PCR; TCRdb's table is partial and in-frame only. This table has tens of thousands of clones, 83% appearing once. The material sequenced was unsorted PBMCs, taken 0.4 years before starting antiretroviral therapy. The receptor set was obtained from a young man with HIV.

The chain links TRBV13 to TRBJ2-1, with TRBD1 identical over 12 bases. Germline-derived CDR1 and CDR2 are PRHDT and FYEKMQ (reference sequence). Germline trimming cut 4 bases from V and 7 bases from J; bases unmatched to any gene: 8. This CDR3 is 16 amino acids long. The CDR3 reads CASSSDRDRGHNEQFF. For the CDR3, the DNA is TGTGCCAGCAGCTCCGACCGGGACAGGGGGCATAATGAGCAGTTCTTC.

The chain is built from TRBV5-1 and TRBJ2-7; unclear D gene. The V gene lost 3 bases and the J gene lost 2 bases, with 15 bases spanning the gap. The germline V gene has CDR1 SGHRS and CDR2 YFSETQ. This CDR3 has 15 residues. The CDR3 DNA is TGCGCCAGCAGCTGGACCCCCGACCCAACCTACGAGCAGTACTTC. Amino acids: CASSWTPDPTYEQYF.

The chain carries TRBV30 and TRBJ2-3; 8 nucleotides match TRBD2. The germline CDR1 and CDR2 sequences are GTSNPN and SVGIG (reference sequence). With 5 bases clipped from V and 4 bases from J, the junction kept 5 bases outside the gene matches. CDR3 length: 13 amino acids. In DNA form, the CDR3 reads TGTGCCTGGTCATCGGGGGGGGCAGATACGCAGTATTTT. Translation gives CAWSSGGADTQYF.

About this clone: Distinct nucleotide sequences in the sample also encode this CDR3. The J gene is TRBJ1-5, the V gene TRBV15; D unclear. The CDR3 spans 13 residues. Trimming pared 3 bases from V and 3 bases from J, leaving 6 bases between. Germline lookup yields CDR1 LNHNV and CDR2 YYDKDF (reference sequence). The DNA of the CDR3 is TGTGCCACCAGCAGTATCATCAATCAGCCCCAGCATTTT. It is translated as CATSSIINQPQHF.

This clone was detected only once. The genes are TRBV5-6 and TRBJ2-5; possible D gene TRBD1, 6 bases. The CDR3 contains 14 residues. CDR1 is SGHDT, CDR2 YYEEEE, per germline. Trimming removed 0 bases at V and 2 bases at J, with 8 bases between. The chain's CDR3 is CASSLGQAQETQYF. Here the CDR3 DNA reads TGTGCCAGCAGCTTGGGACAGGCACAAGAGACCCAGTACTTC. The variable domain in full, completed from reference TRBV5-6 and TRBJ2-5, reads DAGVTQSPTHLIKTRGQQVTLRCSPKSGHDTVSWYQQALGQGPQFIFQYYEEEERQRGNFPDRFSGHQFPNYSSELNVNALLLGDSALYLCASSLGQAQETQYFGPGTRLLVL.

The chain uses TRBV28 and TRBJ1-5; no definite D call. In germline, CDR1 is MDHEN, CDR2 SYDVKM. CDR3 length equals 14 residues. V dropped 4 bases and J dropped 0 bases, with 7 bases sitting between them. CDR3 coding DNA: TGTGCCAGCAGTTATGCCAGTAGCAATCAGCCCCAGCATTTT. Translation gives CASSYASSNQPQHF.

This chain uses TRBV5-6 with TRBJ1-1, with TRBD1 as a possible D gene (5 bases). CDR1 and CDR2 (germline): SGHDT, YYEEEE. V was trimmed by 4 bases and J by 3 bases, leaving 13 bases between them. The CDR3 is 14 amino acids. The DNA of the CDR3 is TGTGCCAGCAGCACGGGCAGGGACTACACTGAAGCTTTCTTT. The encoded protein is CASSTGRDYTEAFF.

The V and J genes are TRBV27 and TRBJ2-7; TRBD1 matches 7 bases. The CDR3 has 13 residues. Germline-derived CDR1 and CDR2 are MNHEY and SMNVEV (reference sequence). Trimming took 7 bases from V and 2 from J; bases not matched to a gene: 5. The CDR3, as DNA: TGTGCCAGCACATCCAGGGGGACCTACGAGCAGTACTTC. This gives the protein CASTSRGTYEQYF.

This clone was seen a single time. V gene TRBV9 combines with J gene TRBJ2-1; the match to TRBD2 covers 16 bases. V was pared by 7 bases and J by 0 bases, with 10 bases of the junction left unmatched. Germline V CDR1 and CDR2: SGDLS, YYNGEE. There are 19 residues in the CDR3. The CDR3 region is CASGSGTSGRVSSYNEQFF. As DNA, the CDR3 is TGTGCCAGCGGATCCGGGACTAGCGGGAGGGTGAGCTCCTACAATGAGCAGTTCTTC.

The chain is built from TRBV29-1 and TRBJ1-2; weak D call: TRBD1 (5 bases). This CDR3 is 17 amino acids long. The germline V and J ends were trimmed by 0 bases and 4 bases, with 21 bases remaining between them. Germline CDR1 reads SQVTM; CDR2 reads ANQGSEA. The CDR3 is CSVEDPPVTVTFYGYTF. The DNA for the CDR3 is TGCAGCGTTGAAGACCCTCCCGTGACAGTGACCTTCTATGGCTACACCTTC.

The chain joins TRBV6-1 to TRBJ2-7; D is unclear. CDR3 length equals 14 residues. The germline CDR1 and CDR2 sequences are MNHNS and SASEGT. The V end was cut by 10 bases, the J end by 3 bases, with 19 bases between. The CDR3 DNA follows: TGTGCCATCGAACCCGGTCCCACTGACTACGAGCAGTACTTC. This translates into CAIEPGPTDYEQYF.

V usage is TRBV4-3 and J usage is TRBJ2-1, with D possibly TRBD2 on 6 matching bases. Trimming took 3 bases from V and 8 from J, leaving 8 bases between them. Germline CDR1 is LGHNA and CDR2 is YSLEER. The CDR3 runs 12 residues. CDR3 region: CASSHVADEQFF. The CDR3, as DNA: TGCGCCAGCAGCCATGTAGCGGATGAGCAGTTCTTC.

The V call is TRBV27, the J call TRBJ2-1; 7 positions match TRBD1. J gave up 7 bases and V 8 bases, and 11 bases lay outside the gene matches. CDR3 length: 14 amino acids. Germline V gene data show CDR1 as MNHEY and CDR2 as SMNVEV (reference sequence). The CDR3, as DNA: TGTGCCAGCGGCCACGACAGGGTTATGAATGAGCAGTTCTTC. Protein: CASGHDRVMNEQFF.

The chain combines TRBV5-4 with TRBJ2-7, with 8 bases matching TRBD1. V lost 2 bases to trimming and J lost 2 bases; unmatched junction nucleotides: 6. CDR1 and CDR2 (germline): SGHNT, YYREEE (reference sequence). CDR3 length: 15 amino acids. DNA for the CDR3: TGTGCCAGCAGCTTTCCGGGACAGGTTCCCTACGAGCAGTACTTC. It specifies CASSFPGQVPYEQYF.

The chain uses TRBV7-2 and TRBJ1-1, with unresolved D. Germline V gene sequence: CDR1 SGHTA, CDR2 FQGNSA. V shed 1 base and J shed 0 bases, with 6 bases lying between them. This CDR3 contains 14 residues. CDR3 in DNA: TGTGCCAGCAGCTTAGGGGGATTGAACACTGAAGCTTTCTTT. This encodes CASSLGGLNTEAFF.

The J gene is TRBJ2-5, the V gene TRBV6-5, with a tentative D call TRBD1 (5 bases). V lost 6 bases and J lost 9, with 14 bases in between. This CDR3 spans 12 amino acids. Germline V lookup: CDR1 MNHEY, CDR2 SVGAGI. The CDR3 DNA reads TGTGCCAGCAGAGGCAGCTTAGGGGCCCAGTACTTC. Protein product: CASRGSLGAQYF.

This clone has just one count. CDR3 in amino acids: CSVIAGGTDTQYF. The CDR3 DNA reads TGCAGCGTAATAGCGGGGGGCACAGATACGCAGTATTTT. This chain uses TRBV29-1 with TRBJ2-3, with 9 bases matching TRBD2. Germline V lookup: CDR1 SQVTM, CDR2 ANQGSEA. Germline trimming cut 6 bases from V and 1 base from J; bases unmatched to any gene: 2. The CDR3 sequence is 13 residues long.

The chain links TRBV29-1 to TRBJ2-1, with 7 nucleotides matching TRBD1. Trimming at V came to 3 bases and at J to 4 bases, leaving 9 bases not matched to a gene. Germline CDR1 and CDR2: SQVTM and ANQGSEA. The CDR3 spans 15 residues. The chain's CDR3 is CSVDRTGPKYNEQFF. The CDR3 DNA reads TGCAGCGTTGACAGGACAGGTCCCAAGTACAATGAGCAGTTCTTC.

The chain recombines TRBV28 with TRBJ2-7; 7 bases are a match to TRBD1. Unmatched junction bases numbered 13, after V lost 5 bases and J lost 3 bases. There are 16 residues in the CDR3. Germline CDR1 MDHEN, CDR2 SYDVKM. The CDR3 DNA reads TGTGCCAGCAGTCCGAGACAGGGTTATATTGGCTACGAGCAGTACTTC. Protein product: CASSPRQGYIGYEQYF.

The chain employs TRBV7-2 and TRBJ2-3; 11 bases agree with TRBD2. The V gene end was trimmed by 5 bases and the J gene end by 4 bases; junction bases not matched to a gene: 14. The CDR3 is made up of 18 amino acids. Germline V CDR1 and CDR2: SGHTA, FQGNSA. CDR3 sequence (DNA): TGTGCCAGCAGCCAAGAGGGACTAGCGGAAGGCGGTGCAGATACGCAGTATTTT. Translated: CASSQEGLAEGGADTQYF. Full variable domain (outside the CDR3, taken from reference TRBV7-2 and TRBJ2-3): GAGVSQSPSNKVTEKGKDVELRCDPISGHTALYWYRQSLGQGLEFLIYFQGNSAPDKSGLPSDRFSAERTGGSVSTLTIQRTQQEDSAVYLCASSQEGLAEGGADTQYFGPGTRLTVL.

The gene calls are TRBV6-6 and TRBJ2-7; TRBD1 agrees at 11 bases. The CDR3 spans 15 residues. With V trimmed by 0 bases and J by 3 bases, 1 base remained unmatched. Germline V gene sequence: CDR1 MNHNY, CDR2 SVGAGI (reference sequence). The CDR3 coding sequence is TGTGCCAGCAGTTACTCCGGGACAGGGGGCTACGAGCAGTACTTC. It yields the protein CASSYSGTGGYEQYF.

The V gene is TRBV10-3, the J gene TRBJ2-2; D unclear. This CDR3 has 17 amino acids. Germline assignment: CDR1 ENHRY and CDR2 SYGVKD. V gave up 0 bases and J gave up 0 bases, with 11 bases separating them. For the CDR3, the DNA is TGTGCCATCAGTGAGTCGATCGGGTTAGCGAACACCGGGGAGCTGTTTTTT. Encoded protein: CAISESIGLANTGELFF.

The chain has TRBV28 and TRBJ2-2; D may be TRBD1 or TRBD2 (7 bases each). CDR3 length equals 17 residues. CDR1 is MDHEN and CDR2 is SYDVKM in the germline V gene. With 1 base removed from V and 3 bases from J, the gap between germline ends came to 15 bases. The CDR3 spells CASSLSKGAGDTGELFF. The CDR3 DNA sequence: TGTGCCAGCAGTTTATCGAAGGGGGCGGGGGACACCGGGGAGCTGTTTTTT.

CDR3: CASSIGPRAGLPDTQYF. The CDR3 DNA reads as TGTGCCAGTAGTATAGGCCCCAGGGCCGGGTTACCAGATACGCAGTATTTT. This chain links TRBV19 with TRBJ2-3, with a weak D call TRBD1 (5 bases). V shed 1 base and J shed 4 bases, with 18 bases lying between them. The CDR3 sequence is 17 residues long. CDR1 and CDR2 (germline): LNHDA, SQIVND (reference sequence). Full variable domain (outside the CDR3, taken from reference TRBV19 and TRBJ2-3): DGGITQSPKYLFRKEGQNVTLSCEQNLNHDAMYWYRQDPGQGLRLIYYSQIVNDFQKGDIAEGYSVSREKKESFPLTVTSAQKNPTAFYLCASSIGPRAGLPDTQYFGPGTRLTVL.

This sequence joins TRBV6-1 and TRBJ2-5; D not resolved. The CDR3 is 13 residues long. Looked up from germline, CDR1 is MNHNS and CDR2 is SASEGT. V shed 6 bases and J shed 3 bases, with 11 bases lying between them. The CDR3 here is CASSDLGEETQYF. In nucleotides, the CDR3 is TGTGCCAGCAGCGACCTGGGTGAAGAGACCCAGTACTTC.

This rearrangement joins TRBV7-2 to TRBJ2-2; D is unresolved. Germline V CDR1 and CDR2: SGHTA, FQGNSA. V lost 3 bases to trimming and J lost 0 bases, with 8 bases between them. This CDR3 has 15 residues. CDR3 in amino acids: CASSFGRTNTGELFF. CDR3 DNA: TGTGCCAGCAGCTTCGGGCGCACGAACACCGGGGAGCTGTTTTTT.

In its sample, this clone was seen a few times. The chain is built from TRBV6-1 and TRBJ1-5, with D maybe TRBD1 (5 bases). Trimming stripped 5 bases from V and 5 bases from J, with 7 bases between. Germline V gene lookup returns CDR1 MNHNS and CDR2 SASEGT. The CDR3 covers 12 residues. The CDR3 is CASSPGHQPQHF. CDR3 nucleotides: TGTGCCAGCAGTCCGGGACATCAGCCCCAGCATTTT.

The chain combines TRBV7-8 with TRBJ2-3; 7 positions match TRBD2. There are 16 residues in the CDR3. The trim removed 5 bases at V and 2 bases at J, leaving 10 bases unmatched. Germline CDR1 SGHVS, CDR2 FQNEAQ. CDR3 region: CASSPHPSGPTDTQYF. As DNA, the CDR3 is TGTGCCAGCAGCCCCCACCCTAGCGGACCCACAGATACGCAGTATTTT.

This clone was detected once. V usage is TRBV19 and J usage is TRBJ1-5, with 7 bases fitting TRBD1. Losses at the gene ends were 5 bases for V and 5 bases for J; bases not matched to a gene: 15. The CDR3 length is 17 residues. From germline, CDR1 is LNHDA and CDR2 SQIVND (reference sequence). CDR3 sequence (DNA): TGTGCCAGTAGTGCCGCCTATACAGGGGAATGGGATCAGCCCCAGCATTTT. Its translation: CASSAAYTGEWDQPQHF.

The V gene is TRBV7-3, the J gene TRBJ2-1; 7 nucleotides line up with TRBD2. Trimming removed 1 base from V and 5 bases from J; junction bases left unmatched: 5. There are 15 residues in the CDR3. CDR1 and CDR2 (germline): SGHTA, FQGTGA. The CDR3 DNA reads as TGTGCCAGCAGCTTAATGGCGGGAGTAGACAATGAGCAGTTCTTC. Translation gives CASSLMAGVDNEQFF.

This clone was recorded a few times. The chain joins TRBV6-1 to TRBJ1-2, with D maybe TRBD1 (6 bases). CDR3 length equals 11 residues. The V end lost 0 bases, the J end lost 14 bases, and 10 bases lay between the germline ends. Germline CDR1 and CDR2: MNHNS and SASEGT. The CDR3 is CASSEARDTTF. CDR3 DNA sequence: TGTGCCAGCAGTGAAGCGCGGGACACAACCTTC.